This T cell receptor (beta chain) was found in a study of CD8+CD57+ T cells in acquired aplastic anemia. About the research overall: Sorted CD4+ and CD8+ cells gave a mean 3.2 ug DNA, range about 0.19 to 27.4 ug. Study results and caveats: Between patients and controls, CD8+ Simpson's diversity did not vary significantly.

Comment on this clonotype: What it binds is unknown.

Genomic DNA was employed as the template in profiling TCR beta VDJ and CDR3. Each CDR3 protein is one row after TCRdb ran MiXCR on the reads. The table records over 150,000 distinct CDR3 sequences, around 50% of them present only once. By flow cytometry, patients selected for sequencing had shown an expansion of CD8+CD57+ cells. No therapy had been given to the patients at the time of blood sampling. Between the trimmed V and J ends, which lost 0 bases and 6 bases, there was a span of 12 bases. There are 15 residues in the CDR3. Germline V gene lookup returns CDR1 LNHNV and CDR2 YYDKDF (reference sequence).

The source of this sequence is a human donor with aplastic anemia. The chain links TRBV15 to TRBJ2-1; D unresolved. The sample taken for sequencing was sorted CD4+, CD8+, or CD8+CD57+ T cells (not recorded which) from PBMCs. CDR3 nucleotides: TGTGCCACCAGCAGAGATCAGGCTTACCCCAATGAGCAGTTCTTC. Translating gives CATSRDQAYPNEQFF.